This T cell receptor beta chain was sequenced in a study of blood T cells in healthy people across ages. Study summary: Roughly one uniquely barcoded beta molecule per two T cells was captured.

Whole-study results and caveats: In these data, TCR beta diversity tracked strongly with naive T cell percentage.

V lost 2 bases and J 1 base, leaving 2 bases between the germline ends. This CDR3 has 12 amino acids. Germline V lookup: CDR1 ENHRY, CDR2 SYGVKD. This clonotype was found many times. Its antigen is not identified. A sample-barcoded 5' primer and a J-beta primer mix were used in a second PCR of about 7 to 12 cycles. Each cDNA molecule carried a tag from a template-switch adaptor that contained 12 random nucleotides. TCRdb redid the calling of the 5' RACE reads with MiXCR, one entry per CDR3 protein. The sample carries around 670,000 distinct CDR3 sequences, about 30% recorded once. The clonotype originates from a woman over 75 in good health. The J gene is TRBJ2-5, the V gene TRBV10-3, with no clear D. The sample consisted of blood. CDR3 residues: CAISEPQETQYF. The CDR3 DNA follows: TGTGCCATCAGTGAGCCCCAAGAGACCCAGTACTTC.